The present T cell receptor (beta chain) was sequenced within a study of T cells after yellow fever vaccination. V was shortened by 2 bases and J by 1 base, with 6 bases between the two germline ends. The CDR3 length is 13 residues. Germline CDR1 is SGHRS and CDR2 is YFSETQ. TCRdb called the 5' RACE reads again in MiXCR, with one record for every CDR3 protein. The data contain about 160,000 distinct CDR3 sequences, 6% to 7.5% of them seen just once; the ten biggest clones take up 2.5%. This clonotype was seen repeatedly, ten times or more. This chain joins TRBV5-1 and TRBJ1-1, with D hard to call. Sequencing was performed on CD4+ T cells sorted from PBMCs, taken around 5 days after the first yellow fever vaccination. The receptor was isolated from a young man who received the YFV17D yellow fever vaccine. CDR3: CASSFRQNTEAFF. The CDR3 DNA reads as TGCGCCAGCAGCTTTCGGCAGAACACTGAAGCTTTCTTT.